The 2 T cell receptor beta chains below were found in one sample sequenced in a study of OX40 agonist ivuxolimab in advanced cancers. The repertoire was sequenced with immunoSEQ multiplex PCR; TCRdb's copy has only in-frame clones and lacks some. The table has around 57,000 clones, roughly 82% seen once. The sample in question was CD4+ or CD8+ T cells sorted from blood, obtained in a trial of the OX40 agonist ivuxolimab. Receptor source: an adult with an advanced solid tumor such as melanoma, head and neck, liver or kidney cancer.

This sequence joins TRBV5-5 and TRBJ1-2; D remains ambiguous. This CDR3 spans 15 amino acids. Trimming pared 0 bases from V and 6 bases from J, leaving 15 bases between. Germline CDR1 reads SGHKS; CDR2 reads YYEKEE (reference sequence). For the CDR3, the DNA is TGTGCCAGCAGCTTGGTGGCAGGCCTCGGAAATGGCTACACCTTC. Translated: CASSLVAGLGNGYTF.

V usage is TRBV5-1 and J usage is TRBJ1-2; possibly TRBD1 for D (6 bases). There are 14 residues in the CDR3. V shed 4 bases and J shed 8 bases, with 18 bases lying between them. From germline, CDR1 is SGHRS and CDR2 YFSETQ. The CDR3 bases are TGCGCCAGCAGCAGGGGGGCCGACCGAGGGGGCTACACCTTC. It yields the protein CASSRGADRGGYTF.